This TCR beta chain was documented in a study of CD8+ T cells in alopecia areata. For the study at large: Treated patients took oral tofacitinib at 5 to 10 mg twice daily. Study findings and constraints: Lesional scalp displayed greater clonality than normal scalp, most notably in alopecia totalis/universalis. Scalp clonality, along with expanded CD8+ clones among the top 100, was significantly decreased by tofacitinib.

About this clone: Its cognate antigen is unknown. Other nucleotide sequences in the sample specify the same CDR3.

Trimming removed 4 bases from V and 1 base from J, with 8 bases in between. The CDR3 sequence is 13 residues long. Germline values: CDR1 SGHRS, CDR2 YFSETQ. Sequencing templates came from extracted RNA that was reverse transcribed into cDNA. Sequenced by immunoSEQ multiplex PCR; TCRdb stores in-frame clones only, minus some. Here the sample spans 200,000 to 250,000 clones, roughly two fifths being singletons. The treatment here: oral pan-JAK inhibitor, 5-10 mg twice daily. The genes are TRBV5-1 and TRBJ1-1; D is unresolved. The sequencing here drew on CD4+ T cells sorted from blood, taken at approximately week 34, from a patient treated with tofacitinib. This TCR was recovered from a human donor with alopecia areata. In DNA form, the CDR3 reads TGCGCCAGCAGCCTAATGGGGAACACTGAAGCTTTCTTT. Translated: CASSLMGNTEAFF.